A single sample gave rise to the 29 T cell receptor beta chains below, sequenced in a study of cytomegalovirus exposure and HLA in healthy donors. PCR was performed using 60 Vbeta and 13 Jbeta primers. Profiling relied on immunoSEQ multiplex PCR, and the TCRdb table lists in-frame clones only, not all of them. The sample consists of more than 80,000 clones, roughly 60% of them appearing once. The sample comprised PBMCs. The receptor source for this set is a human donor in good health.

This sequence joins TRBV2 and TRBJ2-2, with 10 bases fitting TRBD1. This CDR3 is built from 14 residues. V lost 7 bases, J lost 5 bases, and 4 bases stayed unmatched. Germline assignment: CDR1 SNHLY and CDR2 FYNNEI. The DNA of the CDR3 is TGTGCCAGCAACGACAGGGGGCTAACCGGGGAGCTGTTTTTT. Protein: CASNDRGLTGELFF. Full variable domain (outside the CDR3, taken from reference TRBV2 and TRBJ2-2): EPEVTQTPSHQVTQMGQEVILRCVPISNHLYFYWYRQILGQKVEFLVSFYNNEISEKSEIFDDQFSVERPDGSNFTLKIRSTKLEDSAMYFCASNDRGLTGELFFGEGSRLTVL.

This clone was seen once. The chain combines TRBV7-8 with TRBJ2-7; TRBD2 matches 15 bases. The CDR3 is made up of 14 amino acids. Germline V gives CDR1 SGHVS, CDR2 FQNEAQ. Trimming removed 8 bases from V and 6 bases from J; junction bases left unmatched: 5. CDR3 loop: CASEGLAGGSEQYF. The CDR3 nucleotides are TGTGCCAGCGAAGGACTAGCGGGGGGGTCCGAGCAGTACTTC.

The J gene is TRBJ2-7, the V gene TRBV6-5; the D gene is possibly TRBD1 (5 bases). The CDR3 is made up of 12 amino acids. The V end lost 5 bases, the J end lost 2 bases, and 7 bases lay between the germline ends. Germline-derived CDR1 and CDR2 are MNHEY and SVGAGI. The DNA for the CDR3 is TGTGCCAGCAGTCAGGGCCCCTACGAGCAGTACTTC. Translation gives CASSQGPYEQYF.

V gene TRBV7-3 combines with J gene TRBJ2-1, with D perhaps TRBD1 (5 bases). From germline, CDR1 is SGHTA and CDR2 FQGTGA. Trimming took off 5 bases at V and 4 bases at J, with 9 bases between the two ends. This CDR3 contains 13 residues. The CDR3 DNA follows: TGTGCCAGCAGCCTAGGGGCTTACAATGAGCAGTTCTTC. Residues: CASSLGAYNEQFF.

The CDR3 loop is CASSSPGRSYEQYF. The CDR3 coding sequence is TGTGCCAGCAGTTCCCCGGGTAGGTCCTACGAGCAGTACTTC. V gene TRBV5-4 combines with J gene TRBJ2-7; D remains ambiguous. Trimming left V 5 bases short and J 1 base short, with 13 bases between. The CDR3 consists of 14 residues. From germline, CDR1 is SGHNT and CDR2 YYREEE (reference sequence).

This rearrangement joins TRBV2 to TRBJ2-1, with TRBD1 matching over 7 bases. The CDR3 is made up of 16 amino acids. In germline, CDR1 is SNHLY, CDR2 FYNNEI. V lost 4 bases, J lost 2 bases, and 8 bases stayed unmatched. The CDR3 DNA sequence: TGTGCCAGCAGTGGACGGGACAGAACACCCTACAATGAGCAGTTCTTC. It translates to CASSGRDRTPYNEQFF.

The V and J genes are TRBV2 and TRBJ2-5; maybe TRBD1 (6 bases). The length of the CDR3 is 13 residues. V lost 7 bases and J lost 1, with 10 bases in between. CDR1 is SNHLY, CDR2 FYNNEI, per germline. The CDR3 protein is CASNGQPQETQYF. The CDR3 nucleotides are TGTGCCAGCAACGGACAGCCCCAAGAGACCCAGTACTTC.

The CDR3 spells CSVAPGGRRRETQYF. As DNA, the CDR3 is TGCAGCGTTGCCCCGGGGGGGCGTAGGAGAGAGACCCAGTACTTC. This chain links TRBV29-1 with TRBJ2-5, with 8 bases matching TRBD2. CDR3 length: 15 amino acids. Germline V lookup: CDR1 SQVTM, CDR2 ANQGSEA. The J segment lost 4 bases and the V segment lost 4 bases, leaving 11 bases of the junction unmatched. The full variable domain, its missing parts supplied by reference TRBV29-1 and TRBJ2-5, is SAVISQKPSRDICQRGTSLTIQCQVDSQVTMMFWYRQQPGQSLTLIATANQGSEATYESGFVIDKFPISRPNLTFSTLTVSNMSPEDSSIYLCSVAPGGRRRETQYFGPGTRLLVL.

This clone appeared a few times. The chain has TRBV27 and TRBJ2-1; 8 bases map to TRBD2. Germline values: CDR1 MNHEY, CDR2 SMNVEV (reference sequence). The CDR3 has 15 amino acids. V shed 3 bases and J 4 bases; nucleotides not matched to a gene: 5. In DNA, the CDR3 is TGTGCCAGCAGTTTCATAGCGGGGTATTACAATGAGCAGTTCTTC. This codes for CASSFIAGYYNEQFF.

This chain uses TRBV27 with TRBJ2-1; TRBD2 matches at 9 bases. The CDR3 runs 13 residues. V trimming: 10 bases; J trimming: 6 bases; junction bases outside the gene matches: 7. CDR1 is MNHEY and CDR2 is SMNVEV in the germline V gene (reference sequence). The CDR3 sequence is CATGTSLFNEQFF. The CDR3 DNA sequence: TGTGCCACAGGGACTAGCCTTTTCAATGAGCAGTTCTTC.

The V and J genes are TRBV9 and TRBJ2-2; 12 nucleotides line up with TRBD2. V was pared by 2 bases and J by 7 bases, with 6 bases of the junction left unmatched. This CDR3 is built from 16 residues. Per the germline V gene, CDR1 is SGDLS and CDR2 is YYNGEE. In nucleotides, the CDR3 is TGTGCCAGCAGCGTCTCTAGCGGGGGGGGCATCGGGGAGCTGTTTTTT. Its translation is CASSVSSGGGIGELFF.

The chain employs TRBV7-2 and TRBJ2-1; D is uncertain. Germline V gene sequence: CDR1 SGHTA, CDR2 FQGNSA. CDR3 length: 12 amino acids. The V end lost 3 bases, the J end lost 9 bases, and 9 bases lay between the germline ends. CDR3 sequence reads: CASSFWSSEQFF. The CDR3 nucleotides are TGTGCCAGCAGCTTTTGGTCTAGTGAGCAGTTCTTC.

Here the CDR3 reads CASSLSGSIYEQYF. CDR3 bases: TGTGCCAGCAGCTTAAGCGGGAGCATCTACGAGCAGTACTTC. This chain connects TRBV7-2 to TRBJ2-7; 8 nucleotides agree with TRBD2. Germline trimming cut 2 bases from V and 3 bases from J; bases unmatched to any gene: 3. Germline lookup yields CDR1 SGHTA and CDR2 FQGNSA. The CDR3 contains 14 residues.

This chain uses TRBV7-9 with TRBJ2-1, with 8 bases identical to TRBD2. CDR1 SEHNR and CDR2 FQNEAQ come from the germline V gene (reference sequence). V shed 2 bases, J shed 7 bases, and the junction held 7 bases outside the gene matches. The CDR3 has 15 residues. CDR3 coding DNA: TGTGCCAGCAGCTTAATCGGGGGGGCACGGAATGAGCAGTTCTTC. As protein: CASSLIGGARNEQFF.

V gene TRBV5-4 combines with J gene TRBJ1-2; D might be TRBD1 (6 bases). Between the trimmed V and J ends, which lost 1 base and 7 bases, there was a span of 14 bases. CDR1 and CDR2 (germline): SGHNT, YYREEE (reference sequence). CDR3 length: 14 amino acids. Here the CDR3 DNA reads TGTGCCAGCAGCTTGAGGACAGAGGAGGCTGGCTACACCTTC. It translates to CASSLRTEEAGYTF.

The rearrangement joins TRBV19 to TRBJ1-2, with 7 bases lining up with TRBD1. V dropped 5 bases and J dropped 6; count of bases not matched to a gene: 9. The V gene's germline CDR1 is LNHDA and CDR2 SQIVND (reference sequence). The CDR3 spans 14 residues. CDR3 DNA: TGTGCCAGTAGTGGGCGAGACAGGGATCATGGCTACACCTTC. It is translated as CASSGRDRDHGYTF.

V gene TRBV7-9 combines with J gene TRBJ2-1; a possible D gene is TRBD2 (5 bases). V gave up 3 bases and J gave up 9 bases, with 15 bases separating them. In germline, CDR1 is SEHNR, CDR2 FQNEAQ (reference sequence). The CDR3 spans 14 residues. CDR3: CASSFVQNRGEQFF. The CDR3 DNA follows: TGTGCCAGCAGCTTCGTCCAGAACCGGGGTGAGCAGTTCTTC.

The rearrangement uses TRBV7-2 and TRBJ2-3, with 7 bases identical to TRBD1. The CDR3 runs 17 residues. Germline loops: CDR1 SGHTA, CDR2 FQGNSA. The V gene end was trimmed by 6 bases and the J gene end by 2 bases; junction bases not matched to a gene: 14. DNA of the CDR3: TGTGCCAGCAGTTCTCGACAGGGAAGAGGGTACACAGATACGCAGTATTTT. It is translated as CASSSRQGRGYTDTQYF.

V gene TRBV4-2 combines with J gene TRBJ2-3; 8 bases agree with TRBD2. Trimming removed 0 bases from V and 3 bases from J; junction bases left unmatched: 5. This CDR3 comprises 16 residues. Germline loops: CDR1 LGHNA, CDR2 YNFKEQ. CDR3 bases: TGTGCCAGCAGCCAAGAGTCCTTAGCGGGGACAGATACGCAGTATTTT. Protein product: CASSQESLAGTDTQYF.

This clone occurred a few times. The chain combines TRBV18 with TRBJ2-7, with 11 bases that match TRBD1. The CDR3 is made up of 15 amino acids. J lost 2 bases, V lost 3 bases, and 3 bases had no gene match. CDR1 and CDR2 from the germline V gene are KGHSH and LQKENI. Here the CDR3 reads CASSPAGQGAYEQYF. The CDR3, as DNA: TGTGCCAGCTCACCCGCGGGACAGGGGGCCTACGAGCAGTACTTC.

The rearrangement uses TRBV11-2 and TRBJ2-7; tentatively, D is TRBD1 (6 bases). CDR1 SGHAT and CDR2 FQNNGV come from the germline V gene. The CDR3 has 16 amino acids. Trimming removed 1 base at V and 3 bases at J, with 16 bases between. The CDR3 bases are TGTGCCAGCAGCTTAGCCTACGGGGCAGGGGTCTACGAGCAGTACTTC. It codes for CASSLAYGAGVYEQYF.

The chain combines TRBV6-1 with TRBJ1-4; the match to TRBD1 covers 8 bases. The CDR3 extends over 14 amino acids. Germline loops: CDR1 MNHNS, CDR2 SASEGT. The trim removed 7 bases at V and 1 base at J, leaving 2 bases unmatched. CDR3 coding DNA: TGTGCCAGCAATACAGGGGGAACTAATGAAAAACTGTTTTTT. Translating gives CASNTGGTNEKLFF.

Turning to this clone: Other DNA sequences within the sample encode an identical CDR3. This chain links TRBV19 with TRBJ2-5; 11 bases map to TRBD2. The germline CDR1 and CDR2 sequences are LNHDA and SQIVND (reference sequence). This CDR3 has 15 amino acids. With V trimmed by 5 bases and J by 3 bases, 5 bases remained unmatched. Here the CDR3 DNA reads TGTGCCAGTAGTCGCCTTAGCGGGGGGGAAGAGACCCAGTACTTC. Translated, it gives CASSRLSGGEETQYF.

V gene TRBV11-3 combines with J gene TRBJ2-1; 10 positions match TRBD2. CDR3 length: 16 residues. Trimming at V came to 0 bases and at J to 7 bases, leaving 6 bases not matched to a gene. Germline values: CDR1 SGHNT, CDR2 YENEEA. The CDR3 protein is CASSLDPGTSANEQFF. CDR3 nucleotide sequence: TGTGCCAGCAGCTTAGACCCCGGGACTAGCGCGAATGAGCAGTTCTTC.

The V and J genes are TRBV18 and TRBJ1-6; 7 bases map to TRBD1. The ends lost 4 bases at V and 7 bases at J; junction bases unmatched: 7. The CDR3 is 15 residues long. The germline V gene encodes CDR1 KGHSH and CDR2 LQKENI. CDR3 amino acids: CASSLEGTENSPLHF. CDR3 sequence (DNA): TGTGCCAGCTCACTGGAGGGGACAGAGAATTCACCCCTCCACTTT.

CDR3 amino acids: CSLDKQGVVSGNTIYF. For the CDR3, the DNA is TGCAGCTTAGACAAACAGGGGGTGGTCTCTGGAAACACCATATATTTT. This chain links TRBV29-1 with TRBJ1-3; 8 bases fit TRBD1. The CDR3 covers 16 residues. V lost 8 bases and J lost 0; bases outside the gene matches: 12. Germline assignment: CDR1 SQVTM and CDR2 ANQGSEA.

The chain uses TRBV5-1 and TRBJ2-1; possible D gene TRBD1, 6 bases. In germline, CDR1 is SGHRS, CDR2 YFSETQ. This CDR3 spans 14 amino acids. Deletions cut 3 bases from V and 4 bases from J, with 11 bases between. For the CDR3, the DNA is TGCGCCAGCAGCTCGACAGGCGGTTACAATGAGCAGTTCTTC. This translates into CASSSTGGYNEQFF.

This chain joins TRBV6-1 and TRBJ2-7; 10 nucleotides line up with TRBD1. V lost 8 bases to trimming and J lost 5 bases; unmatched junction nucleotides: 6. Germline V CDR1 and CDR2: MNHNS, SASEGT. The CDR3 extends over 13 amino acids. This CDR3 reads CASRDRGFHEQYF. DNA of the CDR3: TGTGCCAGCCGGGACAGGGGTTTCCACGAGCAGTACTTC.

The chain recombines TRBV5-4 with TRBJ1-2; 8 bases match TRBD1. CDR1 and CDR2 from the germline V gene are SGHNT and YYREEE (reference sequence). J was trimmed by 8 bases and V by 4 bases; bases with no gene match: 16. This CDR3 region has 16 residues. CDR3 amino acids: CASSPGQGGVFGGYTF. CDR3 nucleotide sequence: TGTGCCAGCAGCCCCGGACAGGGAGGGGTGTTTGGCGGCTACACCTTC.